Each of the 26 T cell receptor beta chains below was sequenced from the same sample in a study of T cell responses to AZD1222 COVID-19 vaccine. Generated by immunoSEQ multiplex PCR, the TCRdb table keeps only in-frame clones and is missing some. The sample shows roughly 120,000 clones, 65% to 90% of them seen only once. The sequences come from peripheral blood, collected on day 0 of AZD1222 vaccination. The receptors come from an adult in good health.

The J gene is TRBJ1-1, the V gene TRBV3-1 (or the pseudogene TRBV3-2); perhaps TRBD1 as D (6 bases). V was trimmed by 9 bases and J by 1 base, leaving 15 bases between them. This CDR3 has 14 residues. Germline lookup yields CDR1 LGHDT and CDR2 YNNKEL (reference sequence). The CDR3 protein is CARGTGGRNTEAFF. CDR3 DNA sequence: TGTGCCAGGGGAACCGGGGGCCGGAACACTGAAGCTTTCTTT.

The V and J genes are TRBV6-6 and TRBJ2-1, with D unclear. The CDR3 runs 14 residues. Deletions cut 0 bases from V and 4 bases from J, with 7 bases between. Germline V gene sequence: CDR1 MNHNY, CDR2 SVGAGI (reference sequence). CDR3: CASSYSGIYNEQFF. CDR3 sequence (DNA): TGTGCCAGCAGTTACTCTGGCATTTACAATGAGCAGTTCTTC.

In this sample, this clone turned up once. The chain joins TRBV19 to TRBJ2-2; the D is unclear. The germline V gene encodes CDR1 LNHDA and CDR2 SQIVND (reference sequence). Between the trimmed V and J ends, which lost 8 bases and 6 bases, there was a span of 7 bases. The CDR3 is made up of 11 amino acids. The CDR3 spells CASSPSGELFF. The CDR3 coding sequence is TGTGCCAGTTCCCCCTCCGGGGAGCTGTTTTTT. Using reference TRBV19 and TRBJ2-2 for the parts outside the CDR3, the full variable domain is DGGITQSPKYLFRKEGQNVTLSCEQNLNHDAMYWYRQDPGQGLRLIYYSQIVNDFQKGDIAEGYSVSREKKESFPLTVTSAQKNPTAFYLCASSPSGELFFGEGSRLTVL.

The chain links TRBV6-9 to TRBJ2-7; 11 positions agree with TRBD2. The CDR3 is 14 amino acids. The V gene's germline CDR1 is MNHGY and CDR2 SVAAGI. V lost 7 bases, J lost 4 bases, and 6 bases stayed unmatched. For the CDR3, the DNA is TGTGCCAGCAAGGCCGGGACTAGCGGTTACGAGCAGTACTTC. As protein: CASKAGTSGYEQYF.

J is TRBJ1-2 and V is TRBV5-5, with 8 bases fitting TRBD1. Trimming at V came to 1 base and at J to 0 bases, leaving 2 bases not matched to a gene. This CDR3 has 15 amino acids. From germline, CDR1 is SGHKS and CDR2 YYEKEE (reference sequence). CDR3 protein: CASSLQGAPNYGYTF. The CDR3 DNA reads TGTGCCAGCAGCTTGCAGGGGGCGCCTAACTATGGCTACACCTTC.

The table lists this clone with many counts. The chain joins TRBV4-1 to TRBJ2-7, with D unresolved. Deletions cut 4 bases from V and 0 bases from J, with 19 bases between. The CDR3 covers 17 residues. CDR1 is MGHRA and CDR2 is YSYEKL in the germline V gene. CDR3 in amino acids: CASSPSVVTVFSYEQYF. In DNA, the CDR3 is TGCGCCAGCAGCCCCTCCGTCGTTACAGTCTTCTCCTACGAGCAGTACTTC.

This clone was seen more than once but under ten times. This chain connects TRBV15 to TRBJ2-3; D is unclear. The CDR3 is made up of 16 amino acids. Trimming took 1 base from V and 0 from J, leaving 11 bases between them. The germline CDR1 and CDR2 sequences are LNHNV and YYDKDF (reference sequence). The CDR3, as DNA: TGTGCCACCAGCAGAGGGCAGGCACTTAGCACAGATACGCAGTATTTT. Amino acids: CATSRGQALSTDTQYF.

The V call is TRBV6-5, the J call TRBJ2-7; 8 bases agree with TRBD2. The CDR3 length is 15 residues. V gave up 2 bases and J gave up 1 base; unmatched junction bases: 4. CDR1 and CDR2 (germline): MNHEY, SVGAGI. The CDR3 reads CASSYGGLGSYEQYF. For the CDR3, the DNA is TGTGCCAGCAGTTACGGGGGACTAGGTTCCTACGAGCAGTACTTC.

The chain employs TRBV7-3 and TRBJ2-5; 13 positions match TRBD2. The V and J ends lost 5 bases and 5 bases, in that order; junction bases with no gene match: 8. Per the germline V gene, CDR1 is SGHTA and CDR2 is FQGTGA. The CDR3 length is 16 residues. CDR3 loop: CASSPGLAGVMETQYF. The DNA of the CDR3 is TGTGCCAGCAGCCCCGGACTAGCGGGAGTGATGGAGACCCAGTACTTC.

The chain is built from TRBV4-1 and TRBJ1-4; TRBD1 is a possible D gene (5 bases). V lost 1 base, J lost 12 bases, and 9 bases lay in between. Germline-derived CDR1 and CDR2 are MGHRA and YSYEKL. This CDR3 contains 12 residues. The CDR3 protein is CASSQAWGELFF. CDR3 sequence (DNA): TGCGCCAGCAGCCAAGCCTGGGGGGAACTGTTTTTT.

This clone was seen just once. For the CDR3, the DNA is TGCAGCGTTGTACAGGGAGGCGACGAGCAGTACTTC. Protein: CSVVQGGDEQYF. The rearrangement uses TRBV29-1 and TRBJ2-7; either TRBD1 or TRBD2 may fit D (6 bases each). This CDR3 has 12 residues. The germline CDR1 and CDR2 sequences are SQVTM and ANQGSEA. V lost 4 bases and J lost 5, with 12 bases in between.

This clone has more than one count but fewer than ten. The genes are TRBV19 and TRBJ2-1; D is undetermined. This CDR3 is built from 18 residues. Germline loops: CDR1 LNHDA, CDR2 SQIVND (reference sequence). V was cut by 0 bases and J by 1 base, with 16 bases left in between. CDR3 loop: CASSIDPWSLGSYNEQFF. The DNA of the CDR3 is TGTGCCAGTAGTATAGACCCTTGGTCTCTAGGGTCCTACAATGAGCAGTTCTTC.

This sequence joins TRBV28 and TRBJ1-5; no firm D call. There are 13 residues in the CDR3. Germline V gives CDR1 MDHEN, CDR2 SYDVKM. Trimming stripped 8 bases from V and 6 bases from J, with 14 bases between. The CDR3 bases are TGTGCCAGCGGGTATAAGACCAGTCAGCCCCAGCATTTT. Its translation: CASGYKTSQPQHF.

The chain has TRBV27 and TRBJ1-5; D may be TRBD1 (6 bases). The CDR3 length is 15 residues. In germline, CDR1 is MNHEY, CDR2 SMNVEV (reference sequence). V was clipped by 5 bases and J by 3 bases, with 14 bases between them. The CDR3 sequence: CASSAMTGSNQPQHF. For the CDR3, the DNA is TGTGCCAGCAGTGCAATGACAGGTTCCAATCAGCCCCAGCATTTT.

The chain couples TRBV5-5 to TRBJ1-3, with a possible D match to TRBD1 (6 bases). Germline V gene sequence: CDR1 SGHKS, CDR2 YYEKEE (reference sequence). The V end was cut by 4 bases, the J end by 0 bases, with 14 bases between. This CDR3 spans 16 amino acids. The CDR3 loop is CASSLGQTSSGNTIYF. CDR3 in DNA: TGTGCCAGCAGCCTAGGACAGACGAGCTCTGGAAACACCATATATTTT.

This sequence joins TRBV5-1 and TRBJ1-2; 8 bases match TRBD1. Losses at the gene ends were 4 bases for V and 6 bases for J; bases not matched to a gene: 11. Germline V gene sequence: CDR1 SGHRS, CDR2 YFSETQ. The CDR3 is 15 amino acids. In nucleotides, the CDR3 is TGCGCCAGCAGCCGTGACCAGGGGGCACGAAATGGCTACACCTTC. The encoded protein is CASSRDQGARNGYTF.

This chain uses TRBV4-1 with TRBJ1-1; D gene ambiguous. Looked up from germline, CDR1 is MGHRA and CDR2 is YSYEKL. Trimming removed 1 base from V and 1 base from J, with 10 bases in between. The length of the CDR3 is 15 residues. CDR3 loop: CASSQADRENTEAFF. CDR3 DNA sequence: TGCGCCAGCAGCCAAGCGGACCGAGAGAACACTGAAGCTTTCTTT.

V usage is TRBV7-9 and J usage is TRBJ2-1; TRBD1 is a possible D gene (6 bases). Germline V CDR1 and CDR2: SEHNR, FQNEAQ (reference sequence). The V end lost 1 base, the J end lost 2 bases, and 9 bases lay between the germline ends. CDR3 length: 15 residues. CDR3 nucleotides: TGTGCCAGCAGCTTAGTAGGGACACCCTACAATGAGCAGTTCTTC. The encoded protein is CASSLVGTPYNEQFF.

J is TRBJ2-2 and V is TRBV4-2; a weak D match, TRBD1 (5 bases). V lost 8 bases and J 4 bases, leaving 17 bases between the germline ends. The CDR3 runs to 15 residues. Germline-derived CDR1 and CDR2 are LGHNA and YNFKEQ. This CDR3 reads CASGPPRQTTGELFF. The CDR3 nucleotides are TGTGCCAGCGGCCCCCCCCGACAGACCACCGGGGAGCTGTTTTTT.

The CDR3 reads CASSVGPILNTEAFF. The CDR3 DNA follows: TGTGCCAGCAGCGTAGGGCCCATCTTGAACACTGAAGCTTTCTTT. The chain uses TRBV7-3 and TRBJ1-1; D gene unclear. The CDR3 extends over 15 amino acids. V lost 5 bases and J lost 0, with 13 bases in between. CDR1 and CDR2 from the germline V gene are SGHTA and FQGTGA.

The chain couples TRBV5-1 to TRBJ1-5, with D unclear. The germline V gene has CDR1 SGHRS and CDR2 YFSETQ. The CDR3 length is 15 residues. The germline V and J ends were trimmed by 0 bases and 11 bases, with 18 bases remaining between them. The CDR3 protein is CASSLAPGPDLAQHF. CDR3 bases: TGCGCCAGCAGCTTGGCGCCAGGCCCAGACTTGGCCCAGCATTTT.

The J gene is TRBJ2-3, the V gene TRBV5-1, with TRBD2 as a possible D gene (5 bases). CDR1 and CDR2 (germline): SGHRS, YFSETQ. This CDR3 has 13 amino acids. V lost 2 bases, J lost 4 bases, and 8 bases lay in between. Written as DNA, the CDR3 is TGCGCCAGCAGCTTATCCGGGGCAGATACGCAGTATTTT. Translating it yields CASSLSGADTQYF.

This clone was found once. The V and J genes are TRBV28 and TRBJ2-2; possible D gene TRBD2, 6 bases. With 3 bases removed from V and 7 bases from J, the gap between germline ends came to 9 bases. The CDR3 has 13 amino acids. Germline CDR1 is MDHEN and CDR2 is SYDVKM. CDR3 sequence reads: CASSFRGFGELFF. The CDR3 nucleotides read TGTGCCAGCAGTTTTCGGGGGTTCGGGGAGCTGTTTTTT. The complete variable domain, with remaining parts taken from reference TRBV28 and TRBJ2-2, reads DVKVTQSSRYLVKRTGEKVFLECVQDMDHENMFWYRQDPGLGLRLIYFSYDVKMKEKGDIPEGYSVSREKKERFSLILESASTNQTSMYLCASSFRGFGELFFGEGSRLTVL.

This clone was recorded once. Other DNA sequences from this sample encode an identical CDR3 as well. The rearrangement uses TRBV6-5 and TRBJ1-3; D remains ambiguous. Trimming left V 6 bases short and J 1 base short, with 4 bases between. Germline V CDR1 and CDR2: MNHEY, SVGAGI. The CDR3 is made up of 12 amino acids. The CDR3 bases are TGTGCCAGCAGCCCGTCTGGAAACACCATATATTTT. It specifies CASSPSGNTIYF.

This clone came up once. V and J are TRBV18 and TRBJ2-2; unclear D gene. CDR1 is KGHSH, CDR2 LQKENI, per germline. This CDR3 spans 15 amino acids. Trimming left V 2 bases short and J 6 bases short, with 13 bases between. The CDR3 protein is CASSPVEGRAGELFF. The CDR3 DNA is TGTGCCAGCTCACCAGTTGAAGGGCGCGCCGGGGAGCTGTTTTTT.

The rearrangement links TRBV6-2 or TRBV6-3 to TRBJ2-3; 14 bases are a match to TRBD2. Germline lookup yields CDR1 MNHEY and CDR2 SVGEGT. The ends lost 4 bases at V and 5 bases at J; junction bases unmatched: 5. The CDR3 is 16 residues long. The CDR3 is CASSSGLAGAGDTQYF. The CDR3 DNA reads as TGTGCCAGCAGTTCGGGACTAGCGGGGGCGGGAGATACGCAGTATTTT.